This paragraph reports one T cell receptor (beta chain). This clonotype was seen many times. Its antigen specificity is not known. No per-base quality is available; no much larger clone lies one base away. Ophthalmopathy patients were characterized by moderately to severely active disease, a Clinical Activity Score of at least 3, a NOSPECS grade of at least 4, and a disease duration under 3 months. Patients with other autoimmune diseases, uncontrolled infections, pregnancy or lactation were excluded from the study. Diagnosis was based on clinical symptoms, serum thyroxine, TRAb, thyroid ultrasound and orbital computed tomography. Ficoll-Paque density gradient centrifugation was used to isolate PBMCs from around 10 ml of fresh peripheral blood. Total RNA was extracted using Trizol reagent, and RNA quality was checked on an Agilent 2100 Bioanalyzer. This record belongs to a study of Graves' ophthalmopathy and Graves' hyperthyroidism (dated by TCRdb to 2016 to 2018). At the level of the whole study: Peripheral blood samples were taken at the time of initial diagnosis, before any treatment was given. In total, some 130 blood samples were TCR-sequenced: 43 ophthalmopathy, some 75 hyperthyroidism and approximately 17 hyperthyroidism-to-ophthalmopathy patients. The independent validation cohort included about 19 hyperthyroidism patients plus 17 patients who later progressed from hyperthyroidism to ophthalmopathy. In roughly six hyperthyroidism patients, the T-cell repertoire of thyroid tissue was compared with the T-cell repertoire of blood. To explore V-J signatures that separate ophthalmopathy from hyperthyroidism, a discovery set of 95 to 100 patients was enrolled, consisting of about 45 with ophthalmopathy and some 56 with stable hyperthyroidism. After sampling, hyperthyroidism patients received methimazole starting at 30 mg daily, and ophthalmopathy patients received high-dose intravenous methylprednisolone. The study used signatures of the TCR beta repertoire to tell Graves' ophthalmopathy apart from Graves' hyperthyroidism and to predict which patients would progress to ophthalmopathy.

What the study reported, not specific to this receptor: Most of the expanded thyroid clonotypes with a frequency above 0.001 were also detected in blood, and it was suggested that the thyroid immune response may be reflected by blood repertoires. No statistical method was used to predetermine the sample size, and group allocation was not hidden from the investigators. In cross-validation, the 13-signature model distinguished ophthalmopathy from stable hyperthyroidism with just over 85% sensitivity and roughly 81% specificity, while in the test set the corresponding values were approximately 79% and 70%. In validation, the model predicted ophthalmopathy progression with 70.59% sensitivity and roughly 72% specificity; roughly 12 predicted patients were CT-confirmed with GO in a median of about 6.2 months.

For repertoire sequencing, the TCR beta CDR3 regions were amplified from RNA transcripts. HTBI primers and the Qiagen OneStep RT-PCR kit were used in a first-round RT-PCR, which was followed by a second-round multiplex PCR, size selection and purification. Sequencing of the libraries was carried out on an Illumina HiSeq2000 in paired-end mode with 100 bp reads. The published analysis was carried out like this. SOAPnuke was used for read processing, and reads with adapters, uncalled bases, a mean Phred below 15, or no exact constant-primer or identifier match were discarded. COPE v1.2.5 was used to merge high-quality paired reads. Each unique nucleotide sequence was treated as a clonotype, and MiTCR v1.1 was used to align the clonotypes to the IMGT TRB V, D and J references. Analysis was restricted to V-J combinations with a frequency above 0.0001, which covered roughly 99% of repertoires. For each V-J combination, a TCR clonal expansion and chaos score was defined as F50 clonal expansion divided by the chaos observed in the TCRdist matrix. Features were reduced by Welch's t-statistics and random forest to over ten V-J combinations, which fed a naive Bayes classifier. Thyroid-blood repertoire similarity was quantified with the Morisita-Horn index. In TCRdb, the public reads were trimmed at Q25 with fastp and aligned with MiXCR, with productive beta chains retained. Duplicate CDR3 protein sequences are folded into a single record with the most common DNA and genes. TCRdb, rather than the study authors, made the V and J calls. For this sample there are 45,000 to 60,000 distinct CDR3 sequences; less than 55% appear just once. The top ten clonotypes cover approximately 4.8% of the sample.

The sample consisted of peripheral blood. This receptor was taken from an adult woman with Graves' ophthalmopathy.

The sequenced DNA is TGTGCCACCAGTGAACAGGGGGCGCACACCGGGGAGCTGTTTTTT. Its translation is CATSEQGAHTGELFF. The rearranged segments are TRBV24-1 and TRBJ2-2; TRBD1 lines up with 9 middle nucleotides. Reading the germline V gene gives CDR1 KGHDR and CDR2 SFDVKD. Trimming takes 4 bases off V and 3 bases off J; junction bases not matched to a gene: 2. The cysteine opens and the phenylalanine closes a CDR3 of 15 amino acids. Only the CDR3 DNA is retained, 45 bases long and in frame from the first base.